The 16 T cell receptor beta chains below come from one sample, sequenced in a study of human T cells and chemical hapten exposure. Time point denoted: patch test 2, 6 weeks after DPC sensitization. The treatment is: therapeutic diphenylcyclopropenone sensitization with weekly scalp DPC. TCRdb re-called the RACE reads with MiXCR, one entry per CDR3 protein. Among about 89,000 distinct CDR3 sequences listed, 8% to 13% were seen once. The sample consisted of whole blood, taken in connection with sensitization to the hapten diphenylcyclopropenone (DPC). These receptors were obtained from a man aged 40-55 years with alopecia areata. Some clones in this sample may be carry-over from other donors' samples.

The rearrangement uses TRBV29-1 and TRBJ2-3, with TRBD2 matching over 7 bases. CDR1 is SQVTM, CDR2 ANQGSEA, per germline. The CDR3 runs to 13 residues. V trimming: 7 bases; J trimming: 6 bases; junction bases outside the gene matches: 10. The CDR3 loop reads CSASRGRGDTQYF. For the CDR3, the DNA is TGCAGCGCGAGCCGAGGGCGGGGGGATACGCAGTATTTT.

CDR3 amino acids: CASSSSENSPLHF. As DNA, the CDR3 is TGTGCCAGCAGTAGTTCGGAGAATTCACCCCTCCACTTT. The gene calls are TRBV12-3 or TRBV12-4 and TRBJ1-6; D is undetermined. The CDR3 sequence is 13 residues long. V was shortened by 5 bases and J by 7 bases, with 9 bases between the two germline ends.

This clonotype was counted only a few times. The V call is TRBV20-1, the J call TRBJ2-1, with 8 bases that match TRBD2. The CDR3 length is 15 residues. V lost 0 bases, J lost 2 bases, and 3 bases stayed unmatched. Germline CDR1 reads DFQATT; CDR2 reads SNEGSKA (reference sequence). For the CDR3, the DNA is TGCAGTGCTAGAGATTTGGGACTAGCCTACAATGAGCAGTTCTTC. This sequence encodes CSARDLGLAYNEQFF.

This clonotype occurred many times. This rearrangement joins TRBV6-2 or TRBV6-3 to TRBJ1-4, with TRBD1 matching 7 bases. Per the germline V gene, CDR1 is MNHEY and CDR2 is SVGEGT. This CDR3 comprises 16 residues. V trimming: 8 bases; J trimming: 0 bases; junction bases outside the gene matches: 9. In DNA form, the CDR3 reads TGTGCCAGCGGGAGCGGACAGGTGGCAACTAATGAAAAACTGTTTTTT. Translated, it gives CASGSGQVATNEKLFF.

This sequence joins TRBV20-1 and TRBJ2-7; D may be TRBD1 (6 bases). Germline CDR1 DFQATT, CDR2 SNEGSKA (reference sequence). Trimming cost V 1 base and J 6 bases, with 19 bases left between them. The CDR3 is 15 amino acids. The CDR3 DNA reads TGCAGTGCTAGAGTTCCGGGACACCCAACGGGCGAGCAGTACTTC. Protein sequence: CSARVPGHPTGEQYF.

CDR3 residues: CASSPPRAGDQYF. DNA for the CDR3: TGTGCCAGCAGCCCCCCAAGGGCGGGGGACCAGTACTTC. The V and J genes are TRBV6-5 and TRBJ2-5; 7 nucleotides align to TRBD2. The CDR3 has 13 residues. Germline V gene data show CDR1 as MNHEY and CDR2 as SVGAGI. The ends lost 6 bases at V and 10 bases at J; junction bases unmatched: 11.

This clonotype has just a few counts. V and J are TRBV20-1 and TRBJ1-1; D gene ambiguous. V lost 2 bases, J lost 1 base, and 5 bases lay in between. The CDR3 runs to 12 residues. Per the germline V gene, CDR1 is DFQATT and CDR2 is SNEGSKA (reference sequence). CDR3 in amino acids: CSARSTNTEAFF. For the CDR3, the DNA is TGCAGTGCTAGAAGTACGAACACTGAAGCTTTCTTT.

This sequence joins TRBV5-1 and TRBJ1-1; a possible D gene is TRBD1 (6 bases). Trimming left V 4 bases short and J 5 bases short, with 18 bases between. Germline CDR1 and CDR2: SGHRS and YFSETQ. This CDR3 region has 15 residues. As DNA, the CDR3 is TGCGCCAGCAGCCCTCTCCCGGGACATAAGACTGAAGCTTTCTTT. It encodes CASSPLPGHKTEAFF.

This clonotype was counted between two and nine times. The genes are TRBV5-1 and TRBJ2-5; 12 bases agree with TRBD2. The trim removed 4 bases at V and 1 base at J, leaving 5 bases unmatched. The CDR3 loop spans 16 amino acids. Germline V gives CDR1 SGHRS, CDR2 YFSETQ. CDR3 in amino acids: CASSPGTSGPQETQYF. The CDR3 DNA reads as TGCGCCAGCAGCCCGGGGACTAGCGGGCCCCAAGAGACCCAGTACTTC.

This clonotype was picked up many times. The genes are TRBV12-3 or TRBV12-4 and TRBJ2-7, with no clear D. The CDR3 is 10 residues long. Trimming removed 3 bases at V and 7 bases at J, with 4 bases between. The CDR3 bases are TGTGCCAGCAGTTTTTATGAGCAGTACGTC. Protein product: CASSFYEQYV.

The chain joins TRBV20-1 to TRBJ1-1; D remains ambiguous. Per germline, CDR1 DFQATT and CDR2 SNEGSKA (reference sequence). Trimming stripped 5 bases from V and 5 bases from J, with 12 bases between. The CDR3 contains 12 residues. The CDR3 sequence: CSALGGLTEAFF. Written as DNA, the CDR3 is TGCAGTGCTCTCGGAGGGTTAACTGAAGCTTTCTTT.

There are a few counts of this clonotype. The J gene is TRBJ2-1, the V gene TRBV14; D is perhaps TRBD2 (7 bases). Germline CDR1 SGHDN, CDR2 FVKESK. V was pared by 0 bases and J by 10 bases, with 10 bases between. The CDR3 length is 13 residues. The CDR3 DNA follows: TGTGCCAGCAGCCAAGATGAGGGGGGGGAGCAGTTCTTC. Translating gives CASSQDEGGEQFF. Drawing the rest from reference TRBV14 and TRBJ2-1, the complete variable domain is EAGVTQFPSHSVIEKGQTVTLRCDPISGHDNLYWYRRVMGKEIKFLLHFVKESKQDESGMPNNRFLAERTGGTYSTLKVQPAELEDSGVYFCASSQDEGGEQFFGPGTRLTVL.

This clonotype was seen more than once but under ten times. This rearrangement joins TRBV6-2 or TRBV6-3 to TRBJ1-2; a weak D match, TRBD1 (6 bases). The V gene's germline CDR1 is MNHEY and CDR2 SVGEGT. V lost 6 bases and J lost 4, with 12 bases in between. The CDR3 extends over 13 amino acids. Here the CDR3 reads CASSGTQGYGYTF. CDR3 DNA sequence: TGTGCCAGCAGCGGGACACAAGGCTATGGCTACACCTTC.

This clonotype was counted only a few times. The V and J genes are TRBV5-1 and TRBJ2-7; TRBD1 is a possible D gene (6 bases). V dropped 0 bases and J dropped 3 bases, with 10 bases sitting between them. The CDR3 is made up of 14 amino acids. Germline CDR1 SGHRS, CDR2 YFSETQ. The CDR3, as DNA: TGCGCCAGCAGCTTGGTGGGGACAAACTACGAGCAGTACTTC. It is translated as CASSLVGTNYEQYF. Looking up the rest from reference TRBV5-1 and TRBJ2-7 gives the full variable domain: KAGVTQTPRYLIKTRGQQVTLSCSPISGHRSVSWYQQTPGQGLQFLFEYFSETQRNKGNFPGRFSGRQFSNSRSEMNVSTLELGDSALYLCASSLVGTNYEQYFGPGTRLTVT.

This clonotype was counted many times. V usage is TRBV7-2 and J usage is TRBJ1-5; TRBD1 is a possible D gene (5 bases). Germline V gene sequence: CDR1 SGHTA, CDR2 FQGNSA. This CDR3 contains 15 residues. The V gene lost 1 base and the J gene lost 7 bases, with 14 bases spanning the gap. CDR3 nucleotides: TGTGCCAGCAGCTTAGATAGCGGGGGGAGACAGCCCCAGCATTTT. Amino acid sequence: CASSLDSGGRQPQHF.

The CDR3 loop is CATSRDLLGLAKNIQYF. The CDR3 coding sequence is TGTGCCACCAGCAGAGATCTCTTAGGGCTAGCCAAAAACATTCAGTACTTC. The chain joins TRBV15 to TRBJ2-4; D gene uncertain. CDR1 is LNHNV and CDR2 is YYDKDF in the germline V gene (reference sequence). The CDR3 has 17 residues. V lost 0 bases and J 0 bases, leaving 12 bases between the germline ends.